This TCR beta chain was captured by sequencing in a study of response to subunit inactivated influenza vaccine. Regarding the study as a whole: It was suggested by the authors that few new T cells are recruited by each seasonal influenza vaccination.

Via MiXCR, TCRdb re-called the RT-PCR reads, giving one row per CDR3 protein. The sample has more than 450,000 distinct CDR3 sequences; about an eighth are singletons. Trimming left V 2 bases short and J 4 bases short, with 14 bases between. This CDR3 spans 15 amino acids. CDR1 is MGHDK, CDR2 SYGVNS, per germline. This clonotype has only a few counts. Its target is not known. Sequencing used PBMCs from blood, obtained on the day of vaccination. The J gene is TRBJ1-1, the V gene TRBV25-1; the D gene is possibly TRBD1 (6 bases). The sequence was obtained from a man aged 45-65 years who received an inactivated influenza vaccine. The CDR3 sequence is CASSETYGGLTEAFF. The CDR3 DNA follows: TGTGCCAGCAGTGAAACCTACGGGGGGCTCACTGAAGCTTTCTTT. The complete variable domain, with remaining parts taken from reference TRBV25-1 and TRBJ1-1, reads EADIYQTPRYLVIGTGKKITLECSQTMGHDKMYWYQQDPGMELHLIHYSYGVNSTEKGDLSSESTVSRIRTEHFPLTLESARPSHTSQYLCASSETYGGLTEAFFGQGTRLTVV.